This record concerns one T cell receptor beta chain sequence. Assay: immunoSEQ multiplex PCR; the TCRdb copy retains only in-frame clones and omits some. In the table there are over 85,000 clones, approximately 96% of which are singletons. The data belong to a study of technical replicates of blood from a few donors. Germline assignment: CDR1 SEHNR and CDR2 FQNEAQ (reference sequence). This CDR3 contains 13 residues. Trimming took off 3 bases at V and 7 bases at J, with 13 bases between the two ends. This chain links TRBV7-9 with TRBJ2-7, with D possibly TRBD2 on 5 matching bases. This receptor was identified in a human donor in good health. Sequencing used T cells isolated from PBMCs. In nucleotides, the CDR3 is TGTGCCAGCAGCTTTGTGGGGAGCGAGGAGCAGTACTTC. This gives the protein CASSFVGSEEQYF. The full variable domain, with the rest looked up from reference TRBV7-9 and TRBJ2-7, is DTGVSQNPRHKITKRGQNVTFRCDPISEHNRLYWYRQTLGQGPEFLTYFQNEAQLEKSRLLSDRFSAERPKGSFSTLEIQRTEQGDSAMYLCASSFVGSEEQYFGPGTRLTVT.